The clone carrying this TCR beta chain was seen a handful of times. Its target is not known. Germline CDR1 reads MDHEN; CDR2 reads SYDVKM. With 7 bases removed from V and 0 bases from J, the gap between germline ends came to 15 bases. This CDR3 has 16 residues. TCR beta CDR3 region amplification was performed from RNA transcripts. HTBI primers were used for first-round RT-PCR of the TCR CDR3. One entry per CDR3 protein results from TCRdb running MiXCR on the multiplex PCR reads. Of around 520,000 distinct CDR3 sequences listed, roughly 25% are singletons. The entry originates in a study of T cells in Graves' hyperthyroidism and ophthalmopathy. Findings and caveats of the study: In the blood, most expanded thyroid clonotypes above 0.001 appeared as well.

This TCR derives from a woman aged 25 to 39 with Graves' ophthalmopathy. Sequenced: blood. The J gene is TRBJ2-2, the V gene TRBV28; no reliable D call. The CDR3 nucleotides are TGTGCCAGCACCAATCGTAGGGAAGCGAACACCGGGGAGCTGTTTTTT. This sequence encodes CASTNRREANTGELFF.